The clone carrying this T cell receptor beta chain was seen at least ten times. Its antigen is unknown. The V gene's germline CDR1 is SGHVS and CDR2 FQNEAQ. This CDR3 comprises 16 residues. V shed 2 bases and J 1 base; nucleotides not matched to a gene: 4. This entry comes from a study of T-cell reconstitution after alpha-beta-depleted transplantation in children. The study's findings and limits: Expanded clones from the graft, numbering several hundred, reportedly supplied alpha-beta T cells about two months after transplant. By one year post-transplant, T-cell counts and diversity largely arose from T cells that were newly produced. Day-60 TCRbeta diversity that was high in some patients was derived from surviving recipient T cells and thymic progenitors.

TCRbeta library preparation incorporated unique molecular identifiers. TCRdb ran MiXCR on the PCR reads and lists one entry per CDR3 protein. The sample records over 100,000 distinct CDR3 sequences, less than 6% being singletons. The receptor's source is a female patient aged 2-15 years who had a stem cell transplant for Fanconi anemia, so the T cells may come from the graft donor. The genes are TRBV7-8 and TRBJ2-7; 11 nucleotides match TRBD2. The sample was PBMCs, mostly from graft donor cells, taken 60 days after TCRalphabeta/CD19-depleted stem cell transplant. CDR3 amino acids: CASSLTSGSLSYEQYF. The DNA for the CDR3 is TGTGCCAGCAGCTTAACTAGCGGGAGTTTATCCTACGAGCAGTACTTC.